This T cell receptor beta chain comes out of a study of a mutant IDH1 vaccine in newly diagnosed glioma. For the study at large: The initiation of vaccination occurred 4-6 weeks after radiotherapy alone, or with temozolomide cycles.

V dropped 5 bases and J dropped 1; count of bases not matched to a gene: 7. Germline V gives CDR1 MDHEN, CDR2 SYDVKM. The CDR3 spans 15 residues. Repertoires were generated with immunoSEQ multiplex PCR, while TCRdb's copy carries only in-frame clones and drops some. The sample shows more than 35,000 clones, around 81% of them seen only once. The time point is: week 35, safety follow-up. Topical imiquimod accompanied each vaccine dose, which consisted of 300 ug of mutant IDH1 20-mer peptide. Worth noting for this clone: Its target is unknown.

The V gene is TRBV28, the J gene TRBJ2-5; 7 bases align to TRBD1. This TCR was recovered from a woman aged 40 to 55 with glioma. Some clones in this sample may be carry-over from other donors' samples. This material consisted of PBMCs, taken from a glioma patient whose treatment included an IDH1 peptide vaccine. CDR3 in DNA: TGTGCCAGCAGTGACCGTCGGGACAGCCAAGAGACCCAGTACTTC. Translated: CASSDRRDSQETQYF.